Detailed here is one T cell receptor (beta chain). Sequencing was performed with immunoSEQ multiplex PCR; in TCRdb, only in-frame clones are kept and a portion is missing. The sample holds around 25,000 clones, around 89% seen once. Time point reported: cycle 4 day 1 (C4D1), after 6 weeks of nivolumab. Relapse after autologous stem cell transplantation occurred in every patient, and brentuximab vedotin exposure varied. This specimen comes from a study of PD-1 blockade in classical Hodgkin lymphoma. Germline V gives CDR1 ENHRY, CDR2 SYGVKD. The ends lost 2 bases at V and 1 base at J; junction bases unmatched: 3. The CDR3 contains 16 residues.

The receptor's source is a human donor with classical Hodgkin lymphoma. This chain connects TRBV10-3 to TRBJ2-3, with 10 bases identical to TRBD1. This specimen was peripheral blood mononuclear cells (PBMCs), taken before the fourth cycle of nivolumab. DNA for the CDR3: TGTGCCATCAGTGAGCCCGGGACAGGGGGCACAGATACGCAGTATTTT. Amino acid sequence: CAISEPGTGGTDTQYF.